The clone carrying this T cell receptor (beta chain) was picked up one time. The target antigen is unknown. This sample was included in a study of cytomegalovirus exposure and HLA in healthy donors. As for the study in general: About 80 million unique TCR sequences came from HLA-typed donors in an early release. Whole-study findings and limits: In vitro work confirmed that three CMV-associated chains recognize CMV antigens.

Both 60 Vbeta primers and 13 Jbeta primers went into the PCR. Clones were sequenced by immunoSEQ multiplex PCR, and TCRdb holds only the in-frame ones, with some missing. The sample has about 110,000 clones; around three quarters are singletons. This clonotype was sampled from a woman aged 45 to 65 in good health and CMV-seropositive. Material for sequencing was PBMCs.

CDR3 protein: CASSENRGTGELFF. In DNA form, the CDR3 reads TGTGCCAGCAGCGAAAACAGGGGAACCGGGGAGCTGTTTTTT. The V call is TRBV7-3, the J call TRBJ2-2; 7 bases line up with TRBD1. The CDR3 runs 14 residues. V was clipped by 5 bases and J by 5 bases; unmatched bases: 5. CDR1 SGHTA and CDR2 FQGTGA come from the germline V gene. Drawing the rest from reference TRBV7-3 and TRBJ2-2, the complete variable domain is GAGVSQTPSNKVTEKGKYVELRCDPISGHTALYWYRQSLGQGPEFLIYFQGTGAADDSGLPNDRFFAVRPEGSVSTLKIQRTERGDSAVYLCASSENRGTGELFFGEGSRLTVL.